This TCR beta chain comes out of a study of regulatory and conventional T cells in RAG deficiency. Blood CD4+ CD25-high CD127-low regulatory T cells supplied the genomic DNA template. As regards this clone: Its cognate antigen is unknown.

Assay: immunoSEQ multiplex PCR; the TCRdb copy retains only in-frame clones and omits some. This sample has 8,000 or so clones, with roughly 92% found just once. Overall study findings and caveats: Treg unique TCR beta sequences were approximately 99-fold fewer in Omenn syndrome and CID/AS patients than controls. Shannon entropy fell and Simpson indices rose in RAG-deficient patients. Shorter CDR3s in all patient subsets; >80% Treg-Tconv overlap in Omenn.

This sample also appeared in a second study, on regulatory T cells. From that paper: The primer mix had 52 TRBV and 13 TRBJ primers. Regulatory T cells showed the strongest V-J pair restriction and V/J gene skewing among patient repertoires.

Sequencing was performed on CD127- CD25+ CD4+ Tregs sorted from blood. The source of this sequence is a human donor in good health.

The CDR3 bases are TGTGCCAGCAGTGAACAATCCTCGGGACAGGGGGCCTACGAGCAGTACTTC. Translating gives CASSEQSSGQGAYEQYF. The chain has TRBV6-1 and TRBJ2-7; 11 bases map to TRBD1. The J segment lost 2 bases and the V segment lost 2 bases, leaving 8 bases of the junction unmatched. Germline lookup yields CDR1 MNHNS and CDR2 SASEGT. The CDR3 length is 17 residues.